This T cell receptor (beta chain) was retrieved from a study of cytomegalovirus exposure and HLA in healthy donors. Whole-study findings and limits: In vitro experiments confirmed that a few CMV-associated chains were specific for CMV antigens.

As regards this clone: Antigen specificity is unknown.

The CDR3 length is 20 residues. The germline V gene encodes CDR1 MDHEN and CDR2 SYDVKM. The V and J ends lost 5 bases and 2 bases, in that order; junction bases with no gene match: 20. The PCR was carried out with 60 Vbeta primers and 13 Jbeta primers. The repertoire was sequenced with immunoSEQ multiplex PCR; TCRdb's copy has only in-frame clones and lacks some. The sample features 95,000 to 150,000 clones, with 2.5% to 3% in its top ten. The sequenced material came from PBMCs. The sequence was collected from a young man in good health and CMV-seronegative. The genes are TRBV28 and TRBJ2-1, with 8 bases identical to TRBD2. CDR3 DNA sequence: TGTGCCAGCAGTCTGCCTGTGGGGCGGGAGGCCCCAGAGACCTACAATGAGCAGTTCTTC. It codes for CASSLPVGREAPETYNEQFF.